Listed below are T cell receptor beta chains from one sample, sequenced in a study of T cell repertoires in cytomegalovirus infection. MiXCR, applied by TCRdb to the reads, yields one record per CDR3 protein. The sample carries 300,000 to 400,000 distinct CDR3 sequences, around 9.5% recorded once. Sequenced: PBMCs. Receptors originate from a human donor in good health (CMV status not recorded). Some clones in this sample may be carry-over from other donors' samples. Both conserved end residues are part of each CDR3. D genes are given only for firm matches. Size is omitted from some rows. Given values are once, few, many or a class for expanded clones.

size: many; J: TRBJ2-6; D: .; V: TRBV7-2; CDR3: CASIKQGSGANVLTF; DNA: TGTGCCAGCATCAAACAGGGCTCTGGGGCCAACGTCCTGACTTTC
size: .; J: TRBJ1-2; D: .; V: TRBV25-1; CDR3: CATKGEGYNGYTF; DNA: TGTGCCACGAAAGGGGAGGGATACAATGGCTACACCTTC
size: many; J: TRBJ1-1; D: .; V: TRBV7-2; CDR3: CASSLEGTGGTEAFF; DNA: TGTGCCAGCAGCTTAGAGGGCACGGGGGGGACTGAAGCTTTCTTT
size: many; J: TRBJ1-1; D: TRBD1; V: TRBV7-9; CDR3: CASSFQPGQRRNTEAFF; DNA: TGTGCCAGCAGCTTCCAACCGGGACAGCGAAGGAACACTGAAGCTTTCTTT
size: .; J: TRBJ1-1; D: .; V: TRBV27; CDR3: CASSLWRNTEAFF; DNA: TGTGCCAGCAGTTTATGGCGGAACACTGAAGCTTTCTTT
size: many; J: TRBJ2-7; D: .; V: TRBV7-2; CDR3: CASSLDRFRVAYF; DNA: TGTGCCAGCAGCTTAGACAGATTTCGAGTGGCGTACTTC
size: .; J: TRBJ1-1; D: .; V: TRBV7-6; CDR3: CASRLTGTRRIVPEAFF; DNA: TGTGCCAGCAGGTTGACCGGGACCAGGCGTATAGTCCCTGAAGCTTTCTTT
size: many; J: TRBJ2-3; D: .; V: TRBV7-2; CDR3: CASSLATGTQYF; DNA: TGTGCCAGCAGCTTAGCAACAGGAACGCAGTATTTT
size: few; J: TRBJ1-4; D: .; V: TRBV28; CDR3: CASSFGGGGRMGEKLFF; DNA: TGTGCCAGCAGTTTTGGGGGGGGAGGCCGGATGGGTGAAAAACTGTTTTTT
size: many; J: TRBJ2-3; D: TRBD2; V: TRBV7-2; CDR3: CASSSGGAGNTQYF; DNA: TGTGCCAGCAGCAGCGGGGGGGCGGGAAATACGCAGTATTTT
size: few; J: TRBJ1-1; D: .; V: TRBV12-3/TRBV12-4; CDR3: CASSWRGSNTEAFF; DNA: TGTGCCAGCTCTTGGAGGGGATCGAACACTGAAGCTTTCTTT
size: many; J: TRBJ2-5; D: TRBD2; V: TRBV7-6; CDR3: CASSLVPPDGLAWETQYF; DNA: TGTGCCAGCAGCTTAGTACCCCCAGATGGACTAGCGTGGGAGACCCAGTACTTC
size: many; J: TRBJ1-5; D: .; V: TRBV12-3/TRBV12-4; CDR3: CASSLGLDGVHRYQPQHF; DNA: TGTGCCAGCAGTTTAGGGCTGGATGGAGTCCACCGATATCAGCCCCAGCATTTT
size: many; J: TRBJ2-1; D: .; V: TRBV15; CDR3: CATSRTLPFSYNEQFF; DNA: TGTGCCACCAGCAGAACCCTTCCCTTCTCCTACAATGAGCAGTTCTTC
size: .; J: TRBJ1-1; D: .; V: TRBV15; CDR3: CATSKVRTEAFF; DNA: TGTGCCACCAGCAAGGTACGCACTGAAGCTTTCTTT
size: .; J: TRBJ2-5; D: .; V: TRBV7-2; CDR3: CASSRSGAPETQYF; DNA: TGTGCCAGCAGTAGGTCCGGGGCCCCAGAGACCCAGTACTTC
size: .; J: TRBJ1-1; D: TRBD1; V: TRBV6-2/TRBV6-3; CDR3: CASRDRDRPNTEAFF; DNA: TGTGCCAGCAGGGACAGGGACAGGCCCAACACTGAAGCTTTCTTT
size: many; J: TRBJ2-7; D: .; V: TRBV7-8; CDR3: CASSSTRIPSEQYF; DNA: TGTGCCAGCAGCTCGACTAGGATCCCCTCCGAGCAGTACTTC
size: many; J: TRBJ1-2; D: TRBD1; V: TRBV7-2; CDR3: CASTLPTGFAYGYTF; DNA: TGTGCCAGCACTTTACCGACAGGGTTCGCCTATGGCTACACCTTC
size: .; J: TRBJ1-1; D: TRBD1; V: TRBV6-6; CDR3: CASSNGGTGRREAFF; DNA: TGTGCCAGCAGTAACGGGGGGACAGGGAGAAGGGAAGCTTTCTTT
size: many; J: TRBJ2-3; D: TRBD2; V: TRBV7-2; CDR3: CASSLGAGVGTDTQYF; DNA: TGTGCCAGCAGCTTAGGAGCGGGAGTGGGCACAGATACGCAGTATTTT
size: few; J: TRBJ1-6; D: .; V: TRBV18; CDR3: CASSTLSEGEDSPLHF; DNA: TGTGCCAGCTCCACCCTATCCGAAGGGGAAGACTCACCCCTCCACTTT
size: .; J: TRBJ1-6; D: .; V: TRBV11-3; CDR3: CASSFTMDSPLHF; DNA: TGTGCCAGCAGCTTTACTATGGATTCACCCCTCCACTTT
size: many; J: TRBJ1-2; D: TRBD1; V: TRBV14; CDR3: CASSLLRTGEGYTF; DNA: TGTGCCAGCAGCCTCCTAAGGACAGGGGAAGGCTACACCTTC
size: many; J: TRBJ1-3; D: .; V: TRBV7-2; CDR3: CASSLASGSGNTIYF; DNA: TGTGCCAGCAGCTTAGCGTCCGGATCTGGAAACACCATATATTTT
size: .; J: TRBJ1-5; D: .; V: TRBV20-1; CDR3: CSATTGGGQPQHF; DNA: TGCAGTGCTACCACGGGGGGCGGTCAGCCCCAGCATTTT